The 10 T cell receptor beta chains below all came from one sample that was sequenced in a study of response to subunit inactivated influenza vaccine (dated by TCRdb to the late 2010s). The library was generated by RT-PCR. TCRdb records Illumina HiSeq 2500 as the sequencer. TCRdb trimmed public reads at Q25 via fastp, called clones via MiXCR and kept in-frame beta chains. All rows with the same CDR3 protein become a single entry with the most common DNA and genes. The sample records about 480,000 distinct CDR3 sequences, around 25% of which are singletons. The ten largest clones add up to 1.9% of the sample. The sample here was CD4+ T cells sorted from PBMCs, taken around 5 days after vaccination. These receptors all stem from a man aged 50 to 59 who received an inactivated influenza vaccine. Donor details come from another sample of the same person, matched by shared clones.

The genes are TRBV18 and TRBJ2-7; D is uncertain. Deletions cut 2 bases from V and 3 bases from J, with 8 bases between. The CDR3 spans 13 residues. Germline lookup yields CDR1 KGHSH and CDR2 LQKENI. CDR3 in DNA: TGTGCCAGCTCACCAGCCGTGCACTACGAGCAGTACTTC. Residues: CASSPAVHYEQYF.

The V call is TRBV18, the J call TRBJ2-1, with TRBD2 identical over 12 bases. The CDR3 sequence is 16 residues long. Germline CDR1 reads KGHSH; CDR2 reads LQKENI. Germline trimming cut 3 bases from V and 7 bases from J; bases unmatched to any gene: 7. The CDR3 region has the DNA TGTGCCAGCTCACCGTCTAGCGGGAGGGCCAGGAATGAGCAGTTCTTC. It translates to CASSPSSGRARNEQFF.

This rearrangement joins TRBV7-9 to TRBJ2-3; weak D call: TRBD2 (5 bases). CDR1 and CDR2 from the germline V gene are SEHNR and FQNEAQ (reference sequence). The CDR3 consists of 16 residues. The V gene lost 4 bases and the J gene lost 0 bases, with 14 bases spanning the gap. CDR3: CASSSPRGVSTDTQYF. CDR3 nucleotide sequence: TGTGCCAGCAGCTCCCCTCGGGGAGTTAGCACAGATACGCAGTATTTT. Full variable domain (remainder filled in from reference TRBV7-9 and TRBJ2-3): DTGVSQNPRHKITKRGQNVTFRCDPISEHNRLYWYRQTLGQGPEFLTYFQNEAQLEKSRLLSDRFSAERPKGSFSTLEIQRTEQGDSAMYLCASSSPRGVSTDTQYFGPGTRLTVL.

This clonotype occurred a few times. The chain carries TRBV7-9 and TRBJ2-7, with a tentative D call TRBD1 (6 bases). The CDR3 sequence is 16 residues long. The V end lost 1 base, the J end lost 3 bases, and 16 bases lay between the germline ends. Germline V gene lookup returns CDR1 SEHNR and CDR2 FQNEAQ (reference sequence). Here the CDR3 reads CASSLGPDRTIYEQYF. DNA of the CDR3: TGTGCCAGCAGCTTAGGGCCAGACAGGACAATCTACGAGCAGTACTTC.

The chain recombines TRBV7-9 with TRBJ1-5; 8 bases align to TRBD1. The CDR3 has 14 amino acids. Trimming took 4 bases from V and 3 from J; bases not matched to a gene: 2. In germline, CDR1 is SEHNR, CDR2 FQNEAQ (reference sequence). The CDR3 DNA is TGTGCCAGCAGCTCGCAGGGGGCCAATCAGCCCCAGCATTTT. Translated: CASSSQGANQPQHF.

This clonotype was seen only a few times. The chain has TRBV29-1 and TRBJ2-1; maybe TRBD2 (6 bases). The V end lost 3 bases, the J end lost 4 bases, and 22 bases lay between the germline ends. The CDR3 has 17 residues. The germline V gene encodes CDR1 SQVTM and CDR2 ANQGSEA. The CDR3 coding sequence is TGCAGCGTTGATAAAGGCCTAGTAGCGGCCGAATACAATGAGCAGTTCTTC. This sequence encodes CSVDKGLVAAEYNEQFF.

This clonotype turned up a few times. The chain carries TRBV6-1 and TRBJ2-2; TRBD2 might be the D (5 bases). The CDR3 sequence is 15 residues long. Germline V gene data show CDR1 as MNHNS and CDR2 as SASEGT. Between the trimmed V and J ends, which lost 10 bases and 1 base, there was a span of 16 bases. The CDR3 here is CATSTSTGNTGELFF. The CDR3 DNA sequence: TGTGCCACTAGCACTTCGACGGGGAACACCGGGGAGCTGTTTTTT.

The chain employs TRBV3-1 and TRBJ2-3; D may be TRBD2 (6 bases). Germline V gene lookup returns CDR1 LGHDT and CDR2 YNNKEL (reference sequence). Trimming pared 2 bases from V and 6 bases from J, leaving 18 bases between. The CDR3 sequence is 16 residues long. CDR3 bases: TGTGCCAGCAGCCAACCGGGACTCCTCAATTCGGATACGCAGTATTTT. Amino acids: CASSQPGLLNSDTQYF.

In this sample, this clonotype turned up a few times. J is TRBJ2-7 and V is TRBV5-1; D unclear. Trimming took 0 bases from V and 10 from J, leaving 20 bases between them. The CDR3 contains 15 residues. CDR1 and CDR2 from the germline V gene are SGHRS and YFSETQ. The CDR3 protein is CASSLDRENNFPQYF. CDR3 nucleotide sequence: TGCGCCAGCAGCTTGGACCGCGAGAACAATTTCCCTCAGTACTTC.

This chain joins TRBV20-1 and TRBJ1-5; possibly TRBD1 for D (6 bases). This CDR3 contains 16 residues. Germline V CDR1 and CDR2: DFQATT, SNEGSKA (reference sequence). Trimming cost V 2 bases and J 3 bases, with 17 bases left between them. In nucleotides, the CDR3 is TGCAGTGCTAGATCTGCCAGGGGTTCGATCAATCAGCCCCAGCATTTT. It is translated as CSARSARGSINQPQHF.